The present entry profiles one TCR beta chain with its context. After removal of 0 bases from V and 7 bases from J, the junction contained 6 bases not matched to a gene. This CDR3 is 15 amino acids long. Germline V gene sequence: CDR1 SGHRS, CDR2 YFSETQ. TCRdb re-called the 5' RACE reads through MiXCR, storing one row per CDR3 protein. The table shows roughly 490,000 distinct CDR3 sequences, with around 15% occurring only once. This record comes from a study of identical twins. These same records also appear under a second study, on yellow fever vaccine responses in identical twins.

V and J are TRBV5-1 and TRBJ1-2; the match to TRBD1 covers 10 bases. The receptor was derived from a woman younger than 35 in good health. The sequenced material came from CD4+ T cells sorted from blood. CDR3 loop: CASSLEDRGNSGYTF. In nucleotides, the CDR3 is TGCGCCAGCAGCTTGGAGGACAGGGGGAATAGTGGCTACACCTTC.